This T cell receptor (beta chain) stems from a study of T cell repertoires in cytomegalovirus infection. Study-wide background: Matching HLA type, along with CMV infection, was indicated by public TCR beta signatures.

This clonotype has ten or more counts. Its antigen is currently unknown. The germline CDR1 and CDR2 sequences are LGHNA and YNFKEQ. This CDR3 is built from 19 residues. V shed 4 bases, J shed 7 bases, and the junction held 23 bases outside the gene matches. One entry per CDR3 protein results from TCRdb running MiXCR on the reads. Among 400,000 to 550,000 distinct CDR3 sequences, roughly 12% were seen once, and the ten largest hold roughly 10%. Study-level findings and limits: CMV-specific HLA-C-restricted TCR beta clonotypes dominated the ex vivo response. The study identified carriers of CMV plus the relevant HLA from cumulative public TCR beta family frequency.

The receptor was isolated from a human donor in good health (CMV status not recorded). Some clones in this sample may be carry-over from other donors' samples. The gene calls are TRBV4-2 and TRBJ1-1; 8 bases are shared with TRBD1. The sequenced sample was PBMCs. The CDR3 DNA sequence: TGTGCCAGCAGCCCCGTCAAAACCGGGGACAGGAGGGGGGCGGGTGAAGCTTTCTTT. It codes for CASSPVKTGDRRGAGEAFF.